Shown below are 28 T cell receptor beta chains from a single sample sequenced in a study of shared clonotypes between healthy human individuals. Generated by immunoSEQ multiplex PCR, the TCRdb table keeps only in-frame clones and is missing some. The sample shows 2.3 million or so clones, approximately 95% of them seen only once. The sample comprised naive CD4+ T cells from PBMCs. Subset indicated: CD45RA+ positively selected. These receptors were collected from a man younger than 35 in good health. Some clones in this sample may be carry-over from other donors' samples.

The chain recombines TRBV4-3 with TRBJ2-1, with a weak D call TRBD2 (6 bases). V dropped 0 bases and J dropped 3 bases, with 12 bases sitting between them. The CDR3 covers 16 residues. The germline V gene encodes CDR1 LGHNA and CDR2 YSLEER. CDR3 bases: TGCGCCAGCAGCCAAGAACCACTAGCCTTCTACAATGAGCAGTTCTTC. This codes for CASSQEPLAFYNEQFF.

This chain uses TRBV5-4 with TRBJ2-1, with a weak D call TRBD2 (5 bases). Trimming took 1 base from V and 3 from J, leaving 11 bases between them. CDR1 and CDR2 (germline): SGHNT, YYREEE (reference sequence). This CDR3 spans 15 amino acids. The CDR3 sequence is CASSLNIRDYNEQFF. The CDR3 DNA follows: TGTGCCAGCAGCTTGAATATTCGGGACTACAATGAGCAGTTCTTC.

This rearrangement joins TRBV6-6 to TRBJ1-4; D remains unclear. This CDR3 region has 12 residues. Trimming took 5 bases from V and 7 from J, leaving 8 bases between them. Germline V gene data show CDR1 as MNHNY and CDR2 as SVGAGI (reference sequence). CDR3 in amino acids: CASSGPFEKLFF. CDR3 DNA sequence: TGTGCCAGCAGTGGCCCGTTTGAAAAACTGTTTTTT.

Here the CDR3 reads CASTRGSGYNEQFF. CDR3 in DNA: TGTGCCAGCACCCGGGGAAGCGGTTACAATGAGCAGTTCTTC. The chain has TRBV7-9 and TRBJ2-1; TRBD2 is a possible D gene (5 bases). The CDR3 loop spans 14 amino acids. With 7 bases removed from V and 4 bases from J, the gap between germline ends came to 14 bases. CDR1 and CDR2 (germline): SEHNR, FQNEAQ (reference sequence).

V is TRBV7-9 and J is TRBJ1-5; D is uncertain. Germline assignment: CDR1 SEHNR and CDR2 FQNEAQ (reference sequence). Trimming took off 1 base at V and 0 bases at J, with 10 bases between the two ends. The CDR3 covers 16 residues. CDR3 loop: CASSLGTLYSNQPQHF. The CDR3 region has the DNA TGTGCCAGCAGCTTAGGTACACTTTATAGCAATCAGCCCCAGCATTTT.

The rearrangement joins TRBV18 to TRBJ1-2; 8 bases are a match to TRBD1. Germline V CDR1 and CDR2: KGHSH, LQKENI. The V and J ends lost 0 bases and 4 bases, in that order; junction bases with no gene match: 4. The CDR3 sequence is 15 residues long. The CDR3 DNA reads as TGTGCCAGCTCACCACCGAGGGGGACAGGCTATGGCTACACCTTC. Its protein is CASSPPRGTGYGYTF.

The chain links TRBV7-3 to TRBJ2-2; D is uncertain. This CDR3 has 13 residues. The ends were cut back, 5 bases at V and 8 bases at J, with 12 bases in the middle. Germline V gene data show CDR1 as SGHTA and CDR2 as FQGTGA. The CDR3 nucleotides read TGTGCCAGCAGCCCCCCCGCACGGGGGGAGCTGTTTTTT. It is translated as CASSPPARGELFF.

The J gene is TRBJ1-1, the V gene TRBV11-2, with 9 nucleotides matching TRBD1. The CDR3 has 14 amino acids. Germline CDR1 SGHAT, CDR2 FQNNGV. After removal of 5 bases from V and 5 bases from J, the junction contained 6 bases not matched to a gene. CDR3 coding DNA: TGTGCCAGCAGCCAGACGACAGGGGGGACTGAAGCTTTCTTT. This translates into CASSQTTGGTEAFF.

The V call is TRBV28, the J call TRBJ2-7; the match to TRBD2 covers 8 bases. The CDR3 runs 15 residues. V lost 6 bases to trimming and J lost 0 bases; unmatched junction nucleotides: 7. Germline values: CDR1 MDHEN, CDR2 SYDVKM. The CDR3, as DNA: TGTGCCAGCAGGGTCCAAAGCGGGAGCTCCTACGAGCAGTACTTC. Its translation: CASRVQSGSSYEQYF.

The rearrangement joins TRBV15 to TRBJ1-4, with D tentatively TRBD1 (6 bases). The germline V and J ends were trimmed by 1 base and 8 bases, with 14 bases remaining between them. This CDR3 region has 15 residues. Germline V gene data show CDR1 as LNHNV and CDR2 as YYDKDF (reference sequence). The chain's CDR3 is CATSRGSGVLEKLFF. The CDR3 coding sequence is TGTGCCACCAGCAGAGGGTCAGGGGTATTAGAAAAACTGTTTTTT.

The rearrangement uses TRBV5-1 and TRBJ1-5; no reliable D call. CDR3 length: 17 residues. Looked up from germline, CDR1 is SGHRS and CDR2 is YFSETQ. Between the trimmed V and J ends, which lost 7 bases and 0 bases, there was a span of 20 bases. The CDR3 protein is CASASRHSKHSNQPQHF. DNA of the CDR3: TGCGCCAGCGCTTCGAGACACAGTAAACATAGCAATCAGCCCCAGCATTTT.

This chain joins TRBV7-3 and TRBJ2-1; 8 nucleotides match TRBD2. This CDR3 spans 14 amino acids. Trimming cost V 2 bases and J 7 bases; bases outside gene matches: 4. Per germline, CDR1 SGHTA and CDR2 FQGTGA. CDR3 nucleotides: TGTGCCAGCAGCTTAGAACTAGCGGCAAATGAGCAGTTCTTC. Its protein is CASSLELAANEQFF.

The chain is built from TRBV9 and TRBJ2-5; 11 nucleotides align to TRBD1. The CDR3 has 15 residues. Trimming cost V 3 bases and J 5 bases; bases outside gene matches: 6. Germline V gene data show CDR1 as SGDLS and CDR2 as YYNGEE. The CDR3 nucleotides read TGTGCCAGCAGCGCAGCGGGACAGGGGGTTGAGACCCAGTACTTC. As protein: CASSAAGQGVETQYF. Filled out from reference TRBV9 and TRBJ2-5, the complete variable domain reads DSGVTQTPKHLITATGQRVTLRCSPRSGDLSVYWYQQSLDQGLQFLIQYYNGEERAKGNILERFSAQQFPDLHSELNLSSLELGDSALYFCASSAAGQGVETQYFGPGTRLLVL.

Notes on this clone: Germline and junction disagree at one end, which may indicate a read error. The chain employs TRBV28 and TRBJ1-2; D ambiguous. Germline values: CDR1 MDHEN, CDR2 SYDVKM. This CDR3 is built from 14 residues. The CDR3 loop reads CASRLSGGGGGYTF. Here the CDR3 DNA reads TGTGCCAGCAGATTATCGGGCGGCGGAGGAGGCTACACCTTC.

V and J are TRBV6-1 and TRBJ2-2, with D tentatively TRBD1 (5 bases). Between the trimmed V and J ends, which lost 3 bases and 1 base, there was a span of 9 bases. Germline V lookup: CDR1 MNHNS, CDR2 SASEGT. The CDR3 runs 15 residues. The CDR3 spells CASSERQLNTGELFF. CDR3 nucleotide sequence: TGTGCCAGCAGTGAGAGACAGTTGAACACCGGGGAGCTGTTTTTT.

The genes are TRBV6-6 and TRBJ2-7, with D perhaps given as TRBD1 or TRBD2 (6 bases each). V lost 5 bases to trimming and J lost 0 bases, with 11 bases between them. The CDR3 has 14 amino acids. CDR1 is MNHNY, CDR2 SVGAGI, per germline (reference sequence). CDR3 bases: TGTGCCAGCAGTGTACAGGGAGGCTCCTACGAGCAGTACTTC. Translation: CASSVQGGSYEQYF.

The genes are TRBV9 and TRBJ1-4; D remains unclear. The germline V gene has CDR1 SGDLS and CDR2 YYNGEE. The CDR3 is 14 residues long. The V end lost 0 bases, the J end lost 8 bases, and 11 bases lay between the germline ends. The chain's CDR3 is CASSVGPGKEKLFF. CDR3 nucleotide sequence: TGTGCCAGCAGCGTAGGGCCGGGGAAGGAAAAACTGTTTTTT.

With regard to this clone: Other DNA sequences in the sample encode the same CDR3. V is TRBV30 and J is TRBJ2-7; D gene uncertain. The CDR3 consists of 12 residues. V dropped 1 base and J dropped 2 bases, with 6 bases sitting between them. The germline gives CDR1 GTSNPN, CDR2 SVGIG (reference sequence). CDR3 nucleotide sequence: TGTGCCTGGAGTGGAGGACCCTACGAGCAGTACTTC. This translates into CAWSGGPYEQYF.

The rearrangement links TRBV11-2 to TRBJ1-5; D unclear. Germline V lookup: CDR1 SGHAT, CDR2 FQNNGV. Trimming left V 2 bases short and J 1 base short, with 6 bases between. The CDR3 is made up of 14 amino acids. In DNA, the CDR3 is TGTGCCAGCAGCTTATCAGGAAGCAATCAGCCCCAGCATTTT. The encoded protein is CASSLSGSNQPQHF.

The rearrangement uses TRBV10-3 and TRBJ2-5; 12 bases agree with TRBD2. The CDR3 is made up of 14 amino acids. The germline V gene has CDR1 ENHRY and CDR2 SYGVKD. Unmatched junction bases numbered 4, after V lost 10 bases and J lost 1 base. Written as DNA, the CDR3 is TGTGCCACTAGGACTAGCGGGGCCCAAGAGACCCAGTACTTC. Translation: CATRTSGAQETQYF.

The V gene is TRBV7-2, the J gene TRBJ1-6; D might be TRBD1 (5 bases). Germline CDR1 SGHTA, CDR2 FQGNSA. The CDR3 is made up of 14 amino acids. Trimming removed 6 bases from V and 12 bases from J, with 18 bases in between. Written as DNA, the CDR3 is TGTGCCAGCAGTCCCCCCGGGGCGGTGGGACCCCTCCACTTT. This encodes CASSPPGAVGPLHF. The full variable domain, its missing parts supplied by reference TRBV7-2 and TRBJ1-6, is GAGVSQSPSNKVTEKGKDVELRCDPISGHTALYWYRQSLGQGLEFLIYFQGNSAPDKSGLPSDRFSAERTGGSVSTLTIQRTQQEDSAVYLCASSPPGAVGPLHFGNGTRLTVT.

The CDR3 loop is CASSLWSVVPGGYTF. In DNA, the CDR3 is TGTGCCAGCAGTTTATGGTCAGTGGTCCCGGGGGGCTACACCTTC. This chain links TRBV28 with TRBJ1-2; D remains unclear. Germline values: CDR1 MDHEN, CDR2 SYDVKM. V gave up 0 bases and J gave up 8 bases, with 16 bases separating them. The CDR3 contains 15 residues.

The chain is built from TRBV2 and TRBJ2-2; TRBD1 is a possible D gene (6 bases). Germline V gene sequence: CDR1 SNHLY, CDR2 FYNNEI. The CDR3 runs 16 residues. V was shortened by 8 bases and J by 0 bases, with 16 bases between the two germline ends. The CDR3 reads CASSLGRGTNTGELFF. For the CDR3, the DNA is TGTGCCAGCTCCCTGGGCAGGGGTACGAACACCGGGGAGCTGTTTTTT. Together with reference TRBV2 and TRBJ2-2, the CDR3 gives the full variable domain: EPEVTQTPSHQVTQMGQEVILRCVPISNHLYFYWYRQILGQKVEFLVSFYNNEISEKSEIFDDQFSVERPDGSNFTLKIRSTKLEDSAMYFCASSLGRGTNTGELFFGEGSRLTVL.

This chain uses TRBV9 with TRBJ1-1; D gene uncertain. Germline values: CDR1 SGDLS, CDR2 YYNGEE. The CDR3 is made up of 14 amino acids. V was cut by 0 bases and J by 2 bases, with 8 bases left in between. CDR3 region: CASSVGADNTEAFF. The CDR3 DNA sequence: TGTGCCAGCAGCGTAGGAGCAGACAACACTGAAGCTTTCTTT.

Remarks on this clone: Other nucleotide sequences from this sample produce the same CDR3. The V and J genes are TRBV7-2 and TRBJ1-1, with D possibly being TRBD1 (6 bases). This CDR3 has 13 residues. Germline values: CDR1 SGHTA, CDR2 FQGNSA. Trimming took 2 bases from V and 5 from J, leaving 9 bases between them. The CDR3: CASSLTGNTEAFF. The CDR3 DNA reads as TGTGCCAGCAGCTTAACAGGGAATACTGAAGCTTTCTTT.

This sequence joins TRBV6-5 and TRBJ2-1; 10 bases agree with TRBD2. V lost 0 bases to trimming and J lost 9 bases; unmatched junction nucleotides: 8. The length of the CDR3 is 16 residues. In germline, CDR1 is MNHEY, CDR2 SVGAGI. CDR3 sequence: CASSYSASGSVSEQFF. DNA of the CDR3: TGTGCCAGCAGTTACTCCGCTAGCGGGAGTGTTAGTGAGCAGTTCTTC.

The V and J genes are TRBV11-3 and TRBJ2-1; D call uncertain. Germline values: CDR1 SGHNT, CDR2 YENEEA. Trimming took 5 bases from V and 5 from J, leaving 7 bases between them. This CDR3 comprises 12 residues. CDR3 region: CASSRSDNEQFF. Here the CDR3 DNA reads TGTGCCAGCAGCCGAAGCGACAATGAGCAGTTCTTC. Looking up the rest from reference TRBV11-3 and TRBJ2-1 gives the full variable domain: EAGVVQSPRYKIIEKKQPVAFWCNPISGHNTLYWYLQNLGQGPELLIRYENEEAVDDSQLPKDRFSAERLKGVDSTLKIQPAELGDSAVYLCASSRSDNEQFFGPGTRLTVL.

The V call is TRBV19, the J call TRBJ2-1; 12 bases align to TRBD2. CDR1 LNHDA and CDR2 SQIVND come from the germline V gene (reference sequence). This CDR3 has 16 residues. With 7 bases clipped from V and 8 bases from J, the junction kept 12 bases outside the gene matches. The CDR3 spells CASNSGASGRAHEQFF. The CDR3 coding sequence is TGTGCCAGTAACTCAGGGGCTAGCGGGAGGGCCCATGAGCAGTTCTTC.